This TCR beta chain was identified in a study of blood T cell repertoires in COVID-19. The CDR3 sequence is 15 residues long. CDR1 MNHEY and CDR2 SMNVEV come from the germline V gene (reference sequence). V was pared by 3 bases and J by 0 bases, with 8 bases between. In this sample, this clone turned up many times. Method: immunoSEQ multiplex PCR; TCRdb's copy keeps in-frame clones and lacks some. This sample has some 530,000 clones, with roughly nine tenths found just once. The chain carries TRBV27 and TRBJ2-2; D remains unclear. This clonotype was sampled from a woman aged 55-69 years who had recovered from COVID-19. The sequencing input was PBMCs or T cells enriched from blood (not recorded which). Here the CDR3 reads CASSFLTANTGELFF. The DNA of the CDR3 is TGTGCCAGCAGTTTCCTCACAGCGAACACCGGGGAGCTGTTTTTT.